Presented here are 11 T cell receptor beta chains from one specimen sequenced in a study of T cell responses to AZD1222 COVID-19 vaccine. Data came from immunoSEQ multiplex PCR; TCRdb stores just in-frame clones and leaves some out. The data contain some 150,000 clones, about 81% of them seen just once; the ten biggest clones take up approximately 4%. The sequencing here drew on peripheral blood, taken on day 0 of MenACWY control vaccination. Receptor source: an adult in good health.

The CDR3 loop is CASSFVLAGDPDTQYF. The CDR3 DNA sequence: TGTGCCAGCAGTTTCGTACTAGCGGGGGACCCAGATACGCAGTATTTT. The genes are TRBV28 and TRBJ2-3; 11 nucleotides agree with TRBD2. The CDR3 has 16 residues. V trimming: 3 bases; J trimming: 4 bases; junction bases outside the gene matches: 6. Germline V gives CDR1 MDHEN, CDR2 SYDVKM.

V usage is TRBV5-6 and J usage is TRBJ2-3; D gene unclear. This CDR3 has 14 amino acids. Trimming took off 1 base at V and 2 bases at J, with 8 bases between the two ends. Per the germline V gene, CDR1 is SGHDT and CDR2 is YYEEEE. The DNA of the CDR3 is TGTGCCAGCAGCTTGAGGCTTGTCACAGATACGCAGTATTTT. As protein: CASSLRLVTDTQYF. Complete variable domain (other parts from reference TRBV5-6 and TRBJ2-3): DAGVTQSPTHLIKTRGQQVTLRCSPKSGHDTVSWYQQALGQGPQFIFQYYEEEERQRGNFPDRFSGHQFPNYSSELNVNALLLGDSALYLCASSLRLVTDTQYFGPGTRLTVL.

The chain recombines TRBV5-4 with TRBJ1-1; 7 nucleotides line up with TRBD1. V was clipped by 2 bases and J by 0 bases; unmatched bases: 1. Germline V gene data show CDR1 as SGHNT and CDR2 as YYREEE (reference sequence). The CDR3 runs 14 residues. CDR3 residues: CASSLDRVNTEAFF. The DNA for the CDR3 is TGTGCCAGCAGCTTAGACAGGGTGAACACTGAAGCTTTCTTT.

The chain is built from TRBV28 and TRBJ1-6; D gene ambiguous. CDR3 length equals 13 residues. Germline values: CDR1 MDHEN, CDR2 SYDVKM. CDR3 sequence reads: CGSGSSYNSPLHF. In nucleotides, the CDR3 is TGTGGAAGTGGCAGCTCCTATAATTCACCCCTCCACTTT. The variable domain in full, completed from reference TRBV28 and TRBJ1-6, reads DVKVTQSSRYLVKRTGEKVFLECVQDMDHENMFWYRQDPGLGLRLIYFSYDVKMKEKGDIPEGYSVSREKKERFSLILESASTNQTSMYLCGSGSSYNSPLHFGNGTRLTVT.

The chain joins TRBV3-1 (or the pseudogene TRBV3-2) to TRBJ2-3, with 10 bases fitting TRBD1. The CDR3 length is 14 residues. J was trimmed by 3 bases and V by 4 bases; bases with no gene match: 1. The germline gives CDR1 LGHDT, CDR2 YNNKEL (reference sequence). CDR3 residues: CASSRQGATDTQYF. CDR3 nucleotides: TGTGCCAGCAGCCGACAGGGGGCAACAGATACGCAGTATTTT.

The rearrangement joins TRBV19 to TRBJ2-1; D is perhaps TRBD1 or TRBD2 (5 bases each). Germline CDR1 is LNHDA and CDR2 is SQIVND (reference sequence). The V end lost 2 bases, the J end lost 5 bases, and 16 bases lay between the germline ends. This CDR3 spans 16 amino acids. The CDR3 region is CASSINLGTLHNEQFF. CDR3 coding DNA: TGTGCCAGTAGTATAAATTTGGGGACCCTCCACAATGAGCAGTTCTTC.

V is TRBV24-1 and J is TRBJ1-5, with D perhaps TRBD1 (5 bases). Per germline, CDR1 KGHDR and CDR2 SFDVKD. V was shortened by 4 bases and J by 2 bases, with 14 bases between the two germline ends. This CDR3 spans 16 amino acids. This CDR3 reads CATSEPGRDGNQPQHF. The CDR3 region has the DNA TGTGCCACCAGTGAACCGGGTAGGGACGGCAATCAGCCCCAGCATTTT.

The chain employs TRBV4-2 and TRBJ1-1; 7 nucleotides align to TRBD1. In germline, CDR1 is LGHNA, CDR2 YNFKEQ. J gave up 0 bases and V 4 bases, and 5 bases lay outside the gene matches. The CDR3 totals 15 residues. CDR3 bases: TGTGCCAGCAGCCCACAGGGGACGATGAACACTGAAGCTTTCTTT. Its protein product is CASSPQGTMNTEAFF.

This rearrangement joins TRBV5-5 to TRBJ2-3, with a possible D match to TRBD1 (5 bases). There are 16 residues in the CDR3. The germline CDR1 and CDR2 sequences are SGHKS and YYEKEE (reference sequence). The V gene lost 2 bases and the J gene lost 2 bases, with 15 bases spanning the gap. The DNA for the CDR3 is TGTGCCAGCAGCTTAGCGAGACAGATTCTCACAGATACGCAGTATTTT. It translates to CASSLARQILTDTQYF.

The chain links TRBV28 to TRBJ2-2, with D tentatively TRBD2 (5 bases). This CDR3 comprises 15 residues. The germline V gene encodes CDR1 MDHEN and CDR2 SYDVKM. Trimming stripped 2 bases from V and 1 base from J, with 8 bases between. The CDR3 DNA follows: TGTGCCAGCAGTTTAGCAAGCGGGAACACCGGGGAGCTGTTTTTT. Translation gives CASSLASGNTGELFF.

V gene TRBV3-1 (or the pseudogene TRBV3-2) combines with J gene TRBJ2-5, with D possibly being TRBD1 (5 bases). Germline V gene lookup returns CDR1 LGHDT and CDR2 YNNKEL (reference sequence). The V end was cut by 0 bases, the J end by 0 bases, with 11 bases between. The CDR3 spans 16 residues. This chain's CDR3 is CASSQEFDRDQETQYF. In nucleotides, the CDR3 is TGTGCCAGCAGCCAAGAATTTGACAGAGACCAAGAGACCCAGTACTTC.